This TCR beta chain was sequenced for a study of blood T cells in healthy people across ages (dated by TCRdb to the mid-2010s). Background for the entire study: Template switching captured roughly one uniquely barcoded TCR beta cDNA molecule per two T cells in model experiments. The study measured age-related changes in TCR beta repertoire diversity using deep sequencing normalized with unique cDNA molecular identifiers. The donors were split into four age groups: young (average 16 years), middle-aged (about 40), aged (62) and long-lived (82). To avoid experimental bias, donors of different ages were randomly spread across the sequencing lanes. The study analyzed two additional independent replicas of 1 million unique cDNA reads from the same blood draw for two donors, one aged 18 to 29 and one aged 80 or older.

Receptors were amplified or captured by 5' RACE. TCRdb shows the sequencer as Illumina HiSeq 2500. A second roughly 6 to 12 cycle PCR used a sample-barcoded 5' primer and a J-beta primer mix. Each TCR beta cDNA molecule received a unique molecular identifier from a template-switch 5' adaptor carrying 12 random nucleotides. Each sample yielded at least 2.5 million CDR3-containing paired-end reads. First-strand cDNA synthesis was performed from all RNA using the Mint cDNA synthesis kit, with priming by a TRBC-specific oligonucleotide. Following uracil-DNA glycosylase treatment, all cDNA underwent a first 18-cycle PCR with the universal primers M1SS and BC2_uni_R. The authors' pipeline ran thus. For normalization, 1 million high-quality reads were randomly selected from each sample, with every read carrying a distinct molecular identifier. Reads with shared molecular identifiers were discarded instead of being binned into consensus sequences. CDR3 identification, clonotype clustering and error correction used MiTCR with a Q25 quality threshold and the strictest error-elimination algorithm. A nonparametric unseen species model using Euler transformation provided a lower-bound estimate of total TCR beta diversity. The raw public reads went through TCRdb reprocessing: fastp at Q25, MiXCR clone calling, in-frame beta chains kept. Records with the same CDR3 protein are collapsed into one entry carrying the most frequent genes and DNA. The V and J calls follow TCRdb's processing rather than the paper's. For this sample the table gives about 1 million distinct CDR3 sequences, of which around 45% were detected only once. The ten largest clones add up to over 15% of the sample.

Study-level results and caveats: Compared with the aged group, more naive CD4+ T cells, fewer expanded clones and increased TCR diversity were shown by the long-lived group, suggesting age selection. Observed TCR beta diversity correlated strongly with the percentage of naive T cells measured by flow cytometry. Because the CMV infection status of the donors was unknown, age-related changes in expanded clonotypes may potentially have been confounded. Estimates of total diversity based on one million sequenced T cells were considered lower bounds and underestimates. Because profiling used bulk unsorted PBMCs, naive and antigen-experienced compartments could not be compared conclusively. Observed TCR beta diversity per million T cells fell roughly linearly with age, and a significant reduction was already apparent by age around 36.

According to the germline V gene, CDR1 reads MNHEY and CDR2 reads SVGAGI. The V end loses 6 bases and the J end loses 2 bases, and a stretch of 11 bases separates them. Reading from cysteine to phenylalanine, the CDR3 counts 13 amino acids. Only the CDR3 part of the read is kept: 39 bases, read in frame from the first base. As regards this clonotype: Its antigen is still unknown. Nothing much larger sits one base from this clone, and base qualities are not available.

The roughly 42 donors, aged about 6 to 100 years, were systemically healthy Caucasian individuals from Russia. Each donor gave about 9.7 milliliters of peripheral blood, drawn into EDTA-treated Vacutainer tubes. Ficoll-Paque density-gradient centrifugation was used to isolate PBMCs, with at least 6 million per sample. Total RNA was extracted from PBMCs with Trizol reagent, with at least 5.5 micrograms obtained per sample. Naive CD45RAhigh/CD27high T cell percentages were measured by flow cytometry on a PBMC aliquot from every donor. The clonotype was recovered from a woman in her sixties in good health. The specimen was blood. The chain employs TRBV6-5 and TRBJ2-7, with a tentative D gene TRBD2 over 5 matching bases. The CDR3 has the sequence CASRSDLTYEQYF. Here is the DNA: TGTGCCAGCAGATCGGACTTAACCTACGAGCAGTACTTC.